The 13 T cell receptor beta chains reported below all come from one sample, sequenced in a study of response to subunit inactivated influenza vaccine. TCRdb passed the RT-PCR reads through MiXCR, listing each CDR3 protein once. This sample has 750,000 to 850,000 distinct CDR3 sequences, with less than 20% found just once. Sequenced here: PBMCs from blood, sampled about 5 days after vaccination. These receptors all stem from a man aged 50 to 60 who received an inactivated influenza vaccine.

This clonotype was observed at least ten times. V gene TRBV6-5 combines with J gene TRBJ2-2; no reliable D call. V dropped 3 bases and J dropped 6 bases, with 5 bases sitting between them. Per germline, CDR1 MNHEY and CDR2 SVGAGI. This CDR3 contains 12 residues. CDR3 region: CASSYGAGELFF. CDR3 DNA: TGTGCCAGCAGTTATGGGGCCGGGGAGCTGTTTTTT.

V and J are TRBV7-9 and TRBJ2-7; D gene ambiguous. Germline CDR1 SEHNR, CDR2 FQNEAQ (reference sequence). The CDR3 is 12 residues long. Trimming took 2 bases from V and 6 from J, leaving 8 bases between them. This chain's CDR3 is CASSLTLGEQYF. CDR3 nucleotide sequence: TGTGCCAGCAGCTTAACTTTGGGCGAGCAGTACTTC.

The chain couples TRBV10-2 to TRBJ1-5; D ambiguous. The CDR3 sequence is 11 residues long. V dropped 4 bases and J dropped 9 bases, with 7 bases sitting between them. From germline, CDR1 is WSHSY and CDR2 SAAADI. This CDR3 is CASSGSGPQHF. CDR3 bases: TGCGCCAGCAGTGGATCGGGGCCCCAGCATTTT.

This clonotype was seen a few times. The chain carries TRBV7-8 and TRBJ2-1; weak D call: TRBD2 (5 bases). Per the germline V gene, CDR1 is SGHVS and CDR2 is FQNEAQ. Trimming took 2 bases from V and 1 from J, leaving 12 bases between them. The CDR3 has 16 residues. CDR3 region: CASSLIASPSYNEQFF. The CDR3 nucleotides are TGTGCCAGCAGCTTAATAGCTAGCCCTTCCTACAATGAGCAGTTCTTC.

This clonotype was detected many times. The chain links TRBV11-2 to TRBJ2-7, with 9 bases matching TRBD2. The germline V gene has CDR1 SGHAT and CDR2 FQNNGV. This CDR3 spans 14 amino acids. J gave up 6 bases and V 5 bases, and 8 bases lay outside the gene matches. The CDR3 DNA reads TGTGCCAGCAGCCCCATTAGCGGGAGCGGCGAGCAGTACTTC. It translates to CASSPISGSGEQYF.

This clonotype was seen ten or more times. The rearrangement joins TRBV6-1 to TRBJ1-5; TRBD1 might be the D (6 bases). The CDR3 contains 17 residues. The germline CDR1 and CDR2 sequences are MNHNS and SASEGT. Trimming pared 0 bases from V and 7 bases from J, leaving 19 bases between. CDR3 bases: TGTGCCAGCAGTGAAGCGGACCATACAGGGCTGAGCCAGCCCCAGCATTTT. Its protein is CASSEADHTGLSQPQHF.

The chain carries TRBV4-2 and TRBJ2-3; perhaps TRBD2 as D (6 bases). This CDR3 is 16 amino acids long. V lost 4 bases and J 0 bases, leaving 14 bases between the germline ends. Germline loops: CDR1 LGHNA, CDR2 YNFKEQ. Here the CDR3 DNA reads TGTGCCAGCAGCCCCTCAAGCGGGCTAAGCACAGATACGCAGTATTTT. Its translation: CASSPSSGLSTDTQYF.

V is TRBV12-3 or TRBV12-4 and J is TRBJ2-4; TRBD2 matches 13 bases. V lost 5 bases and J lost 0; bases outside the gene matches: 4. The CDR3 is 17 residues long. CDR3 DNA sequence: TGTGCCAGCAGTCCCGGGACTAGCGGGGTAGCCAAAAACATTCAGTACTTC. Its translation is CASSPGTSGVAKNIQYF.

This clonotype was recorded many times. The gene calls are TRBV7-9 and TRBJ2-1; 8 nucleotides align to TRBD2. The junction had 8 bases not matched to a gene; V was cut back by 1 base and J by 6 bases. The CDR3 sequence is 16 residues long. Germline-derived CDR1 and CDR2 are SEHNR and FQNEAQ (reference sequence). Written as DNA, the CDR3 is TGTGCCAGCAGCTTAGGTCGGGGGGGATTCGTCAATGAGCAGTTCTTC. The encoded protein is CASSLGRGGFVNEQFF.

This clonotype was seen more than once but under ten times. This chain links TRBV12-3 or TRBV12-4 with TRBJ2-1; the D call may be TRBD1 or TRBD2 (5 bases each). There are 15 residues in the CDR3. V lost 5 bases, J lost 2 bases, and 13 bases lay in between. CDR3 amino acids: CASSRGTVTYNEQFF. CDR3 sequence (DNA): TGTGCCAGCAGTCGTGGGACCGTCACCTACAATGAGCAGTTCTTC.

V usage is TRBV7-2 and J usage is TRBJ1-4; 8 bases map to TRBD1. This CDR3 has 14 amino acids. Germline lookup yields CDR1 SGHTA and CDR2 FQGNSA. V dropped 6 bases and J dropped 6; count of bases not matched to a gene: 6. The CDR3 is CASRIQGADEKLFF. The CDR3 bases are TGTGCCAGCAGGATTCAGGGGGCTGATGAAAAACTGTTTTTT.

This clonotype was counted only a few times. DNA of the CDR3: TGCAGTGCTAGAGATGGGGTCCAGACAGGGAACCACCCCCAGCATTTT. The encoded protein is CSARDGVQTGNHPQHF. V gene TRBV20-1 combines with J gene TRBJ1-5, with 7 bases that match TRBD1. The CDR3 is made up of 16 amino acids. The germline V gene has CDR1 DFQATT and CDR2 SNEGSKA (reference sequence). Trimming took 0 bases from V and 10 from J; bases not matched to a gene: 15.

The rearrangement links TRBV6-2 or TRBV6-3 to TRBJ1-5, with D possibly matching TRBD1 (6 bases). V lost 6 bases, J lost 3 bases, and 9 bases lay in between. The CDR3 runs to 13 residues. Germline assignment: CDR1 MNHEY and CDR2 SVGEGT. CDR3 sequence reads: CASRDRLNQPQHF. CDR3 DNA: TGTGCCAGCAGAGACAGGCTCAATCAGCCCCAGCATTTT.